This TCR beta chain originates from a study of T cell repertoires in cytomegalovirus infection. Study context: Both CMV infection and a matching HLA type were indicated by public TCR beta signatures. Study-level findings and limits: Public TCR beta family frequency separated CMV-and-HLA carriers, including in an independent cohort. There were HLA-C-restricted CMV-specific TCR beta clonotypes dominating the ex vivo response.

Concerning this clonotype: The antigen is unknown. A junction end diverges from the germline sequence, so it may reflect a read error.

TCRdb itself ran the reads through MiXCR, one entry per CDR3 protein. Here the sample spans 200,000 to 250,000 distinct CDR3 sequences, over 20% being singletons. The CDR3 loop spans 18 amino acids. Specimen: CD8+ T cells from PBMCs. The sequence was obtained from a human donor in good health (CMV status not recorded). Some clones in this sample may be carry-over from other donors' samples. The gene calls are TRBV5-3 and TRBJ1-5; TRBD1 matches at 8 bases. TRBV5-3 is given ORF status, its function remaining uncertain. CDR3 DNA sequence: TGTGCCAGCAGCTTGCCCCGGACAGGGTGGTCTAGCAATCAGCCCCAGCATTTT. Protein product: CASSLPRTGWSSNQPQHF.